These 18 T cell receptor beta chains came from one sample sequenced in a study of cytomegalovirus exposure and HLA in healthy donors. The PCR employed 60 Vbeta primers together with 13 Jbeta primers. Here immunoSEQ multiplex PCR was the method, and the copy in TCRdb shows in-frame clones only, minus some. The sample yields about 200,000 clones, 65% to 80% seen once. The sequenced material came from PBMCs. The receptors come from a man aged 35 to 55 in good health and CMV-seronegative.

The CDR3 loop reads CASSLRQGSERSYTF. CDR3 bases: TGTGCCAGCAGCTTGAGACAGGGAAGTGAGAGGAGCTACACCTTC. V usage is TRBV13 and J usage is TRBJ1-2; 7 bases are a match to TRBD1. Germline-derived CDR1 and CDR2 are PRHDT and FYEKMQ (reference sequence). Germline trimming cut 3 bases from V and 9 bases from J; bases unmatched to any gene: 13. CDR3 length equals 15 residues.

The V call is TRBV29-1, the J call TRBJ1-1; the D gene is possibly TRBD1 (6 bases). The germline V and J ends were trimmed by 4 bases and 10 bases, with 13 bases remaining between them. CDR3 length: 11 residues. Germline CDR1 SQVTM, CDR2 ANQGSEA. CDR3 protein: CSVVGASRAFF. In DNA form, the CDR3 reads TGCAGCGTTGTGGGGGCCTCAAGAGCTTTCTTT.

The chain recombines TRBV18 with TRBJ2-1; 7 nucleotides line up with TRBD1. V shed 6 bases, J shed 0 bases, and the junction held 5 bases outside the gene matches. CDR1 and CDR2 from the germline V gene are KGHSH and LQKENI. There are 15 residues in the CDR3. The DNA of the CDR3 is TGTGCCAGCTCCCTGGACAGGCCCTCCTACAATGAGCAGTTCTTC. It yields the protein CASSLDRPSYNEQFF.

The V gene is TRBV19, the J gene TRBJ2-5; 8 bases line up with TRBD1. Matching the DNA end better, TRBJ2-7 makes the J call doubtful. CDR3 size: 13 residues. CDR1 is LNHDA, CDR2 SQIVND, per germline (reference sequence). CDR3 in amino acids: CASTDRGRSEQYF. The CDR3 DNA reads TGTGCCAGTACCGACAGGGGAAGGAGCGAGCAGTACTTC.

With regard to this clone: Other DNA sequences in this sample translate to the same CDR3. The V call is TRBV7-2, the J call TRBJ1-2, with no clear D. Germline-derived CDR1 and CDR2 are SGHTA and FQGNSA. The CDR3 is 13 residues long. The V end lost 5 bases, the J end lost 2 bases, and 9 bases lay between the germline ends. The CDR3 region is CASSPGVNYGYTF. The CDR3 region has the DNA TGTGCCAGCAGCCCCGGGGTGAACTATGGCTACACCTTC.

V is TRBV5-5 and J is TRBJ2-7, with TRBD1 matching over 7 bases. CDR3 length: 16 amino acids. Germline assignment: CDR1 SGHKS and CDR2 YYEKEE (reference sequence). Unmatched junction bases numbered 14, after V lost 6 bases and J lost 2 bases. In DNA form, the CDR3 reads TGTGCCAGCACCCGCTCAATGGACAGGCGAACCTACGAGCAGTACTTC. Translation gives CASTRSMDRRTYEQYF.

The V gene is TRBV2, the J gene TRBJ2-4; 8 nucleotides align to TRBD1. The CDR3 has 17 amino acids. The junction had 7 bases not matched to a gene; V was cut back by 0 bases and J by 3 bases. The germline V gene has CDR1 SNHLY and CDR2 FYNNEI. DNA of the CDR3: TGTGCCAGCAGTGAAGCCCTGACAGGGGAGGACAAAAACATTCAGTACTTC. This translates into CASSEALTGEDKNIQYF.

DNA of the CDR3: TGTGCCAGCGGCAGCACAGATACGCAGTATTTT. This codes for CASGSTDTQYF. The chain uses TRBV7-3 and TRBJ2-3; D remains ambiguous. The CDR3 extends over 11 amino acids. Per the germline V gene, CDR1 is SGHTA and CDR2 is FQGTGA. V lost 8 bases to trimming and J lost 0 bases, with 3 bases between them.

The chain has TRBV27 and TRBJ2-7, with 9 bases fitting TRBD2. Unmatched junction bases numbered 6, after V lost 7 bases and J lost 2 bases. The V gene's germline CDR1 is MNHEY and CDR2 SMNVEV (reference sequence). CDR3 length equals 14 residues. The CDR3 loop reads CASTPAGGPYEQYF. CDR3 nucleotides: TGTGCCAGCACCCCAGCGGGAGGACCCTACGAGCAGTACTTC.

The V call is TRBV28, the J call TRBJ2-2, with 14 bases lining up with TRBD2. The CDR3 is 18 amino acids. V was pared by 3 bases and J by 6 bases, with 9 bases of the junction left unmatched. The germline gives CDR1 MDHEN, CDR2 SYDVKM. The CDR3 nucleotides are TGTGCCAGCAGTTTGTCGGGACTAGCGGGAGCGGGTTCCGGGGAGCTGTTTTTT. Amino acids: CASSLSGLAGAGSGELFF.

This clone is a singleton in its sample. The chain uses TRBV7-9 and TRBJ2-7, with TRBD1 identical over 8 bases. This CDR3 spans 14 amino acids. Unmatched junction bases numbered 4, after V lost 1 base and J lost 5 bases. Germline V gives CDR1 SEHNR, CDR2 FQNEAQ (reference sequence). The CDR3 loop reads CASSLGRGLHEQYF. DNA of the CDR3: TGTGCCAGCAGCTTAGGCAGGGGGCTCCACGAGCAGTACTTC.

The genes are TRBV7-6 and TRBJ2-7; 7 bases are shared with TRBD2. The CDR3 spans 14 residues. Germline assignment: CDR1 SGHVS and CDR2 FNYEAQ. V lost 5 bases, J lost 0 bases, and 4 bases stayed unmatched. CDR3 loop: CASSTAGPSYEQYF. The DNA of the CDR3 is TGTGCCAGCAGCACAGCGGGGCCCTCCTACGAGCAGTACTTC. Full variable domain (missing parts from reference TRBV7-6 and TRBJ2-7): GAGVSQSPRYKVTKRGQDVALRCDPISGHVSLYWYRQALGQGPEFLTYFNYEAQQDKSGLPNDRFSAERPEGSISTLTIQRTEQRDSAMYRCASSTAGPSYEQYFGPGTRLTVT.

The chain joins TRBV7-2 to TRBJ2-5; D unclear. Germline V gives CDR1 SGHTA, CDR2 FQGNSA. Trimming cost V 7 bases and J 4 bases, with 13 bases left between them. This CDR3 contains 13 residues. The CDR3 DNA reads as TGTGCCAGCACTCTCAGAGGCGGAGAGACCCAGTACTTC. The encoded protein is CASTLRGGETQYF.

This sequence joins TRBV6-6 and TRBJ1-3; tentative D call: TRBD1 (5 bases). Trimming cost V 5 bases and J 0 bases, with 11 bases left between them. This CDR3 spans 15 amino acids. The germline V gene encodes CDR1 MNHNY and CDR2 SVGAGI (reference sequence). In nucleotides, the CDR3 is TGTGCCAGCAGTATTAACAGGAACTCTGGAAACACCATATATTTT. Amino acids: CASSINRNSGNTIYF.

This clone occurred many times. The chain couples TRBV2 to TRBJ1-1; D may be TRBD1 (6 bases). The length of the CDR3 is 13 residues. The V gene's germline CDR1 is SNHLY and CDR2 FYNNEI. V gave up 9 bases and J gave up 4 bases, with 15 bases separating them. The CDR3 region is CARKQGMGTEAFF. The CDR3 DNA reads TGTGCCAGAAAACAGGGAATGGGCACTGAAGCTTTCTTT. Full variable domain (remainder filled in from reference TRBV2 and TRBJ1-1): EPEVTQTPSHQVTQMGQEVILRCVPISNHLYFYWYRQILGQKVEFLVSFYNNEISEKSEIFDDQFSVERPDGSNFTLKIRSTKLEDSAMYFCARKQGMGTEAFFGQGTRLTVV.

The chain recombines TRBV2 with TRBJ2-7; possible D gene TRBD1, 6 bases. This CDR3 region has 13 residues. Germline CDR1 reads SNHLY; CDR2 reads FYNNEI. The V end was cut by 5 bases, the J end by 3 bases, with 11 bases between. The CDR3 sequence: CASSTGQHYEQYF. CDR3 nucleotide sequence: TGTGCCAGCAGTACTGGACAGCACTACGAGCAGTACTTC.

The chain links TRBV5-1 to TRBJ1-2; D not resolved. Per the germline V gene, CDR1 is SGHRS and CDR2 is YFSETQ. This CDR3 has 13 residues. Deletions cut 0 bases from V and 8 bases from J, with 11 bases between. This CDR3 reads CASSLESVGGYTF. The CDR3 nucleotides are TGCGCCAGCAGCTTGGAGTCGGTGGGCGGCTACACCTTC.

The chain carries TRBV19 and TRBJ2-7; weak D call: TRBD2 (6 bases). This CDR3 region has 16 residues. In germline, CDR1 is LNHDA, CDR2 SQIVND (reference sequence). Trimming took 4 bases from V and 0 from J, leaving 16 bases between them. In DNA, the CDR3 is TGTGCCAGTAGTAACCCAGAGGGTAGCGGCTCCTACGAGCAGTACTTC. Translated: CASSNPEGSGSYEQYF. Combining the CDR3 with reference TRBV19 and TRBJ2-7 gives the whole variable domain DGGITQSPKYLFRKEGQNVTLSCEQNLNHDAMYWYRQDPGQGLRLIYYSQIVNDFQKGDIAEGYSVSREKKESFPLTVTSAQKNPTAFYLCASSNPEGSGSYEQYFGPGTRLTVT.